This T cell receptor beta chain was sequenced for a study of cytotoxic CD8 clonotypes in ibrutinib-treated CLL (dated by TCRdb to about 2021). Background for the entire study: The cohort was composed of 11 relapsed/refractory and roughly 14 treatment-naive patients; IGHV unmutated status was identified in 17 to 18 patients. Responses were partial in 24 patients and complete in 2; after median around 68 months follow-up, some 15 stayed in remission and some twelve progressed. Response samples were obtained after a median of around 11 months of treatment, with a range of roughly 6 to 40 months. Samples averaged 255,043 productive templates and 80,000 to 100,000 productive rearrangements. Of the approximately 90 people in the trial, approximately 28 had longitudinal samples available. Cryopreserved peripheral blood mononuclear cells were collected before treatment, at response, and at either disease progression or sustained remission. Beyond this particular receptor, the publication reports: Baseline clonality exceeded that of age-matched healthy donors and correlated strongly with circulating CD8+ T-cell counts. Sustained-remission and progressing patients did not have matched sampling times, and lymph node repertoires were not examined. Public clonotypes were rare and either shrank or stayed stable during treatment, and the rise in clonality at ibrutinib response reflected expansion of private clonotypes. At ibrutinib response clonality went up, during sustained remission it held steady, and at progression it dropped back toward baseline.

From the cysteine through the phenylalanine, the CDR3 covers 15 amino acids. CDR3 DNA is the only sequence kept; it has 45 bases, read in frame from the first base. At the junction V is shortened by 0 bases and J by 0 bases, with 4 bases in between. CDR1 and CDR2, per the germline V gene, are SGHTS and YDEGEE. For TCR beta library preparation, approximately 2.2 micrograms of genomic DNA were isolated from cryopreserved PBMCs. Longitudinal blood samples from CLL patients on ibrutinib monotherapy were analyzed using high-throughput TCR beta sequencing. The patients took part in an open-label, single-center phase 2 trial of ibrutinib monotherapy. On a MiSeq, deep resolution sequencing aimed for a depth between 1 in 1 million and 1 in 200,000 T cells, with each clonotype covered around 10x on average. The immunoSEQ hsTCRB Kit was used to generate TCR beta libraries. The published analysis was carried out like this. Data were analyzed with ImmunoSEQ Data Assistant and ImmunoSEQ Analyzer, with V, D and J genes assigned per IMGT definitions. Clonality, which ranges from 0 to 1, was calculated by subtracting the normalized Shannon entropy of productive rearrangement frequencies from one. Only overrepresented clonotypes making up at least 0.05% of the repertoire of each patient were included in the public clonotype analysis. Some 13 age-matched healthy donor repertoires from immuneACCESS served as clonality controls. TCRdb re-hosts the immuneACCESS table, in-frame sequences only. Its copies lack some clones; in the studies checked, an unresolved V gene accounts for under half of them, and the cause for the rest is not known. The V and J calls and clone size were taken over from that table, and D and trimming were inferred from the DNA. The sample data list about 22,000 clones, and around 84% of these were observed just once. The ten largest clones capture roughly 8.1% of the sample.

Remarks on this clone: Its antigen remains undetermined. No base quality values were provided; no much bigger clone lies one nucleotide off. This sample also contains other DNA sequences that code for the same CDR3.

Rearrangement joined TRBV5-8 to TRBJ2-6; the D gene is unclear. The starting material was PBMCs, obtained before ibrutinib treatment. This sequence was found in a human donor with chronic lymphocytic leukemia. The CDR3: CASSLGSSGANVLTF. The nucleotides read TGTGCCAGCAGCTTGGGGAGCTCTGGGGCCAACGTCCTGACTTTC.